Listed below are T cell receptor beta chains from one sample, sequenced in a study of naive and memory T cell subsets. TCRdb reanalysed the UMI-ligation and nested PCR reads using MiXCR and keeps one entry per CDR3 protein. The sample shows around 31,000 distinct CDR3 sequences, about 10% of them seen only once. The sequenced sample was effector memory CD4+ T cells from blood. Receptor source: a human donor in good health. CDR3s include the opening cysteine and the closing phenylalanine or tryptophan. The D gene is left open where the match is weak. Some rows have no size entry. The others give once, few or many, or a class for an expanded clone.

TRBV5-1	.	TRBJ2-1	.	CASSSTLLEQFF	TGCGCCAGCAGCTCAACCTTACTTGAGCAGTTCTTC
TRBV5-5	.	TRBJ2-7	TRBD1	CASSLAPGQGSEQYF	TGTGCCAGCAGCTTGGCCCCGGGACAGGGAAGCGAGCAGTACTTC
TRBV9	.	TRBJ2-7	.	CASSVGTAITYEQYF	TGTGCCAGCAGCGTAGGGACAGCTATCACCTACGAGCAGTACTTC
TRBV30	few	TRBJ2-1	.	CAWDRSSYNEQFF	TGTGCCTGGGACAGAAGCTCCTACAATGAGCAGTTCTTC
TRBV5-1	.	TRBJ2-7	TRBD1	CASSLPLGTVDYEQYF	TGCGCCAGCAGCTTGCCCCTTGGGACAGTAGACTACGAGCAGTACTTC
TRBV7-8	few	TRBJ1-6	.	CASSLSVQANSPLHF	TGTGCCAGCAGCTTATCAGTACAGGCTAATTCACCCCTCCACTTT
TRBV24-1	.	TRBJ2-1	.	CATSDFPTNNEQFF	TGTGCCACCAGTGATTTTCCTACGAACAATGAGCAGTTCTTC
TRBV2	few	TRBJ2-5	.	CASSADYGPEETQYF	TGTGCCAGCAGTGCTGACTATGGCCCCGAAGAGACCCAGTACTTC
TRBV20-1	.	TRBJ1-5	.	CSASSWGESYGNQPQHF	TGCAGTGCTAGCTCCTGGGGGGAATCATATGGCAATCAGCCCCAGCATTTT
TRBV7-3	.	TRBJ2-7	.	CASSLRGASSEQYF	TGTGCCAGCAGCCTCCGTGGGGCTAGTAGCGAGCAGTACTTC
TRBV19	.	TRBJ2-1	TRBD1	CASSLRPTGIYNEQFF	TGTGCCAGTAGTCTCCGACCGACAGGGATCTACAATGAGCAGTTCTTC